This paragraph reports one TCR beta chain. The germline CDR1 and CDR2 sequences are SGHRS and YFSETQ. This CDR3 region has 14 residues. V was clipped by 0 bases and J by 8 bases; unmatched bases: 5. This record belongs to a study of control samples from healthy donors and cancer patients. Repertoires were generated with immunoSEQ multiplex PCR, while TCRdb's copy carries only in-frame clones and drops some. The sample lists some 150,000 clones, around 91% occurring once. The chain couples TRBV5-1 to TRBJ1-2; 9 nucleotides line up with TRBD1. Sequencing was carried out using blood. This clonotype was obtained from a woman under 40 in good health. CDR3: CASSLGTGVEGYTF. DNA for the CDR3: TGCGCCAGCAGCTTGGGGACAGGGGTGGAGGGCTACACCTTC.